The 19 T cell receptor beta chains below come from one sample, sequenced in a study of shared clonotypes between healthy human individuals. TCRdb's copy holds only in-frame clones and misses some; the assay was immunoSEQ multiplex PCR. The data show over a million clones, around 97% seen once. Specimen: naive CD4+ T cells sorted from blood. The subset was: CD45RA+ positively selected. The receptors stem from a man under 40 in good health.

V and J are TRBV28 and TRBJ2-7; D is unresolved. The V and J ends lost 2 bases and 0 bases respectively, with 11 bases between them. This CDR3 has 15 residues. In germline, CDR1 is MDHEN, CDR2 SYDVKM. DNA for the CDR3: TGTGCCAGCAGTTTACGCCGGTCCTTCTCCTACGAGCAGTACTTC. Its protein product is CASSLRRSFSYEQYF.

V is TRBV7-2 and J is TRBJ2-1, with D hard to call. CDR3 length: 19 residues. V dropped 1 base and J dropped 0 bases, with 19 bases sitting between them. Germline loops: CDR1 SGHTA, CDR2 FQGNSA. CDR3 region: CASSLGGRLYMDSYNEQFF. The CDR3 DNA follows: TGTGCCAGCAGCTTAGGAGGCCGTCTCTACATGGACTCCTACAATGAGCAGTTCTTC.

The chain has TRBV28 and TRBJ1-2; D perhaps matches TRBD1 (5 bases). V was shortened by 3 bases and J by 6 bases, with 11 bases between the two germline ends. The CDR3 totals 13 residues. The germline V gene encodes CDR1 MDHEN and CDR2 SYDVKM. In DNA, the CDR3 is TGTGCCAGCAGTTTTCGGGGGTCCCATGGCTACACCTTC. Translating gives CASSFRGSHGYTF.

The gene calls are TRBV11-2 and TRBJ2-2, with D perhaps TRBD1 (6 bases). The CDR3 is 15 residues long. With 2 bases removed from V and 5 bases from J, the gap between germline ends came to 12 bases. Germline CDR1 reads SGHAT; CDR2 reads FQNNGV. CDR3 loop: CASSLNSGATGELFF. The CDR3 region has the DNA TGTGCCAGCAGCTTAAACTCAGGGGCAACCGGGGAGCTGTTTTTT.

The V and J genes are TRBV9 and TRBJ2-7; 9 positions agree with TRBD1. Germline trimming cut 3 bases from V and 5 bases from J; bases unmatched to any gene: 6. Looked up from germline, CDR1 is SGDLS and CDR2 is YYNGEE. The CDR3 consists of 14 residues. The CDR3 nucleotides are TGTGCCAGCAGCGCGGGACAGGGAAACGACGAGCAGTACTTC. It translates to CASSAGQGNDEQYF.

This sequence joins TRBV5-4 and TRBJ2-5, with no clear D. With 1 base removed from V and 4 bases from J, the gap between germline ends came to 5 bases. The length of the CDR3 is 12 residues. In germline, CDR1 is SGHNT, CDR2 YYREEE (reference sequence). For the CDR3, the DNA is TGTGCCAGCAGCTTGTTCCCAGAGACCCAGTACTTC. Residues: CASSLFPETQYF.

The V call is TRBV29-1, the J call TRBJ2-1; 8 bases align to TRBD1. V lost 6 bases and J lost 4; bases outside the gene matches: 14. The CDR3 covers 16 residues. The germline V gene encodes CDR1 SQVTM and CDR2 ANQGSEA. CDR3 loop: CSVGTYLDRAYNEQFF. The CDR3 coding sequence is TGCAGCGTGGGGACATACCTGGACAGGGCTTACAATGAGCAGTTCTTC.

V and J are TRBV5-1 and TRBJ2-3; 8 bases fit TRBD1. This CDR3 is 15 amino acids long. Germline V CDR1 and CDR2: SGHRS, YFSETQ. V dropped 2 bases and J dropped 9; count of bases not matched to a gene: 11. This CDR3 reads CASSFGDRYTWTQYF. The DNA of the CDR3 is TGCGCCAGCAGCTTTGGGGACAGGTACACATGGACGCAGTATTTT.

The rearrangement links TRBV2 to TRBJ1-3; weak D call: TRBD1 (5 bases). Trimming left V 1 base short and J 0 bases short, with 13 bases between. The CDR3 length is 17 residues. From germline, CDR1 is SNHLY and CDR2 FYNNEI. CDR3 sequence: CASSEVGTISSGNTIYF. The CDR3 coding sequence is TGTGCCAGCAGTGAAGTTGGGACGATAAGCTCTGGAAACACCATATATTTT.

The V call is TRBV10-3, the J call TRBJ2-2, with a tentative D call TRBD2 (6 bases). CDR1 and CDR2 from the germline V gene are ENHRY and SYGVKD. V lost 0 bases, J lost 1 base, and 12 bases lay in between. This CDR3 is 17 amino acids long. CDR3 region: CAISESTGLLNTGELFF. CDR3 DNA sequence: TGTGCCATCAGTGAGTCCACGGGACTCCTGAACACCGGGGAGCTGTTTTTT.

The CDR3 DNA sequence: TGTGCTAGTGGTACCGGGACAGGGCTCTTCGGTACCAATGAGCAGTTCTTC. Amino acids: CASGTGTGLFGTNEQFF. The chain carries TRBV12-5 and TRBJ2-1; 9 bases are shared with TRBD1. Germline values: CDR1 LGHNT, CDR2 FRNRAP. The CDR3 totals 17 residues. V was clipped by 5 bases and J by 6 bases; unmatched bases: 14.

This rearrangement joins TRBV14 to TRBJ2-3; tentatively, D is TRBD1 (5 bases). Looked up from germline, CDR1 is SGHDN and CDR2 is FVKESK. This CDR3 has 15 amino acids. The V end was cut by 4 bases, the J end by 3 bases, with 14 bases between. This chain's CDR3 is CASSPWGIQTDTQYF. CDR3 DNA sequence: TGTGCCAGCAGCCCGTGGGGCATACAGACAGATACGCAGTATTTT.

The V gene is TRBV6-5, the J gene TRBJ1-4; maybe TRBD1 (5 bases). Per the germline V gene, CDR1 is MNHEY and CDR2 is SVGAGI. The CDR3 contains 13 residues. V was trimmed by 5 bases and J by 8 bases, leaving 12 bases between them. Here the CDR3 reads CASSRDPAEKLFF. CDR3 sequence (DNA): TGTGCCAGCAGTCGGGACCCGGCCGAAAAACTGTTTTTT.

The rearrangement uses TRBV25-1 and TRBJ2-7; 10 nucleotides agree with TRBD2. CDR3 size: 17 residues. V lost 1 base, J lost 3 bases, and 9 bases stayed unmatched. Germline loops: CDR1 MGHDK, CDR2 SYGVNS. The CDR3 sequence: CASSELPPRTSGYEQYF. CDR3 DNA: TGTGCCAGCAGTGAATTACCCCCCCGGACTAGCGGCTACGAGCAGTACTTC.

CDR3 in amino acids: CASSLGASGRAVTGELFF. Written as DNA, the CDR3 is TGTGCCAGTAGTCTCGGCGCTAGCGGGAGGGCCGTAACCGGGGAGCTGTTTTTT. The rearrangement links TRBV19 to TRBJ2-2; 12 nucleotides match TRBD2. CDR1 LNHDA and CDR2 SQIVND come from the germline V gene (reference sequence). This CDR3 contains 18 residues. V shed 5 bases and J 5 bases; nucleotides not matched to a gene: 12.

The chain employs TRBV10-1 and TRBJ2-1; 7 nucleotides line up with TRBD1. Trimming at V came to 6 bases and at J to 3 bases, leaving 2 bases not matched to a gene. The germline gives CDR1 WNHNN, CDR2 SYGVQD (reference sequence). The CDR3 is 13 residues long. CDR3 bases: TGCGCCAGCAGCCAGGGGGTCTACAATGAGCAGTTCTTC. Protein sequence: CASSQGVYNEQFF.

The chain links TRBV5-4 to TRBJ2-1, with D possibly being TRBD1 or TRBD2 (5 bases each). Trimming took off 4 bases at V and 9 bases at J, with 20 bases between the two ends. CDR1 and CDR2 from the germline V gene are SGHNT and YYREEE (reference sequence). The length of the CDR3 is 15 residues. The CDR3 nucleotides are TGTGCCAGCAGCCAAACGGGACCGCGTACAGGTGAGCAGTTCTTC. Its translation: CASSQTGPRTGEQFF.

In nucleotides, the CDR3 is TGTGCCAGCAGCTTAGCGAGGGGGCTAGCGGGAGGATCCTACAATGAGCAGTTCTTC. Its translation is CASSLARGLAGGSYNEQFF. The rearrangement uses TRBV7-2 and TRBJ2-1; 11 positions agree with TRBD2. Germline assignment: CDR1 SGHTA and CDR2 FQGNSA. This CDR3 has 19 amino acids. Germline trimming cut 0 bases from V and 1 base from J; bases unmatched to any gene: 8.

The chain couples TRBV28 to TRBJ2-7; the D gene is possibly TRBD1 (5 bases). Trimming cost V 3 bases and J 0 bases, with 9 bases left between them. The germline gives CDR1 MDHEN, CDR2 SYDVKM. This CDR3 contains 14 residues. The CDR3 sequence is CASSFDSYSYEQYF. The CDR3 nucleotides are TGTGCCAGCAGTTTCGACAGCTACTCCTACGAGCAGTACTTC.